Listed here are 31 T cell receptor beta chains from one sample, sequenced in a study of blood T cells in healthy people across ages. The use of a sample-barcoded 5' primer and a J-beta primer mix characterized a second PCR of 7 to 11 cycles. TCRdb processed the 5' RACE reads anew with MiXCR; each CDR3 protein has one entry. The sample has about 1 million distinct CDR3 sequences, around 43% seen once. Sequencing was performed on blood. All receptors derive from a woman aged 60-70 years in good health.

The gene calls are TRBV10-3 and TRBJ2-7; no clear D gene. Germline V lookup: CDR1 ENHRY, CDR2 SYGVKD. CDR3 length: 14 residues. V was clipped by 8 bases and J by 6 bases, with 20 bases between them. Here the CDR3 DNA reads TGTGCCATCGACGGTGGCAGGACCTTTGCCGAGCAGTACTTC. Its translation: CAIDGGRTFAEQYF.

This clonotype was seen a single time. The J gene is TRBJ2-7, the V gene TRBV3-1; 7 nucleotides agree with TRBD2. The J call is in doubt because the DNA end fits TRBJ2-5 better. The CDR3 runs 16 residues. Germline values: CDR1 LGHDT, CDR2 YNNKEL (reference sequence). The CDR3 is CASSQARGLTQETQYF. CDR3 coding DNA: TGTGCCAGCAGCCAAGCCCGGGGACTAACCCAAGAGACCCAGTACTTC.

This clonotype was seen only a few times. This chain joins TRBV11-2 and TRBJ2-7; 12 nucleotides agree with TRBD2. Losses at the gene ends were 6 bases for V and 4 bases for J; bases not matched to a gene: 7. Germline V gene lookup returns CDR1 SGHAT and CDR2 FQNNGV. CDR3 length equals 15 residues. The CDR3 nucleotides read TGTGCCAGCAGGTCGACTAGCGGGAGTTGGTACGAGCAGTACTTC. Protein: CASRSTSGSWYEQYF.

V is TRBV4-1 and J is TRBJ2-4; 9 nucleotides align to TRBD2. The CDR3 length is 17 residues. J gave up 3 bases and V 1 base, and 7 bases lay outside the gene matches. The V gene's germline CDR1 is MGHRA and CDR2 YSYEKL. The CDR3 loop reads CASSQVGSGRNKNIQYF. For the CDR3, the DNA is TGCGCCAGCAGCCAAGTAGGTAGCGGGAGAAACAAAAACATTCAGTACTTC.

The chain carries TRBV7-9 and TRBJ2-5; 9 bases line up with TRBD1. V shed 5 bases and J 11 bases; nucleotides not matched to a gene: 9. The germline gives CDR1 SEHNR, CDR2 FQNEAQ (reference sequence). This CDR3 has 13 amino acids. The CDR3 is CASSGGTGQKQYF. For the CDR3, the DNA is TGTGCCAGCAGCGGTGGGACAGGGCAGAAGCAGTACTTC.

V gene TRBV20-1 combines with J gene TRBJ1-2; D remains unclear. Germline CDR1 is DFQATT and CDR2 is SNEGSKA (reference sequence). This CDR3 is 15 amino acids long. The V and J ends lost 6 bases and 2 bases respectively, with 19 bases between them. The CDR3, as DNA: TGCAGTGCAACCCAAACGACATCAATCAACTATGGCTACACCTTC. Its protein product is CSATQTTSINYGYTF.

J is TRBJ2-5 and V is TRBV30, with D possibly matching TRBD1 (5 bases). Germline CDR1 GTSNPN, CDR2 SVGIG (reference sequence). CDR3 length: 14 amino acids. The V and J ends lost 0 bases and 5 bases respectively, with 13 bases between them. CDR3 nucleotide sequence: TGTGCCTGGAGTGTACGGCAGGCAGGGGAGACCCAGTACTTC. It encodes CAWSVRQAGETQYF.

The J gene is TRBJ2-5, the V gene TRBV11-2; 9 bases are shared with TRBD1. Trimming cost V 5 bases and J 5 bases; bases outside gene matches: 9. This CDR3 spans 15 amino acids. Germline values: CDR1 SGHAT, CDR2 FQNNGV. The DNA for the CDR3 is TGTGCCAGCAGCCTTGGGACAGGGTTTGGCGAGACCCAGTACTTC. It specifies CASSLGTGFGETQYF.

The chain is built from TRBV20-1 and TRBJ1-5, with D perhaps matching TRBD1 (6 bases). Between the trimmed V and J ends, which lost 0 bases and 5 bases, there was a span of 11 bases. Germline CDR1 and CDR2: DFQATT and SNEGSKA (reference sequence). This CDR3 has 14 amino acids. For the CDR3, the DNA is TGCAGTGCTAGAGATCGGGACACCCATCAGCCCCAGCATTTT. It encodes CSARDRDTHQPQHF.

This clonotype came up a few times. The V call is TRBV6-1, the J call TRBJ1-1; D call uncertain. The V and J ends lost 6 bases and 6 bases respectively, with 14 bases between them. The CDR3 has 13 residues. Germline V gene lookup returns CDR1 MNHNS and CDR2 SASEGT. The CDR3 DNA follows: TGTGCCAGCAGCGGGTTTCGGTGGGCTGAAGCTTTCTTT. Encoded protein: CASSGFRWAEAFF.

This clonotype was picked up many times. The chain employs TRBV7-7 and TRBJ2-7, with D possibly matching TRBD1 (5 bases). V gave up 3 bases and J gave up 5 bases, with 11 bases separating them. The CDR3 runs 13 residues. The V gene's germline CDR1 is SSHAT and CDR2 FNYEAQ (reference sequence). The CDR3 protein is CASSLGRVNEQYF. CDR3 nucleotides: TGTGCCAGCAGCTTGGGCAGGGTCAACGAGCAGTACTTC.

This chain connects TRBV12-3 or TRBV12-4 to TRBJ2-4, with a weak D call TRBD2 (7 bases). V was cut by 3 bases and J by 7 bases, with 13 bases left in between. The CDR3 covers 14 residues. CDR3 nucleotides: TGTGCCAGCAGTTTGGGGGGGGCTGGTAACATTCAGTACTTC. Amino acid sequence: CASSLGGAGNIQYF.

J is TRBJ2-5 and V is TRBV5-1; maybe TRBD2 (6 bases). There are 15 residues in the CDR3. V lost 1 base and J lost 5, with 15 bases in between. Germline assignment: CDR1 SGHRS and CDR2 YFSETQ. CDR3 nucleotides: TGCGCCAGCAGCTTGTCGCGCCGCGCGGGGGAGACCCAGTACTTC. Translated: CASSLSRRAGETQYF.

This chain uses TRBV6-6 with TRBJ2-7; TRBD2 is a possible D gene (7 bases). CDR3 size: 15 residues. With 5 bases removed from V and 2 bases from J, the gap between germline ends came to 16 bases. CDR1 is MNHNY, CDR2 SVGAGI, per germline (reference sequence). The CDR3 nucleotides are TGTGCCAGCAGTGGGGAGGGGGGGCTAACCTACGAGCAGTACTTC. This encodes CASSGEGGLTYEQYF.

The CDR3 loop reads CASSLWTGLVRSEQYF. CDR3 coding DNA: TGTGCCAGCAGTTTGTGGACAGGGTTAGTTCGGAGCGAGCAGTACTTC. The rearrangement links TRBV28 to TRBJ2-5, with 8 nucleotides matching TRBD1. TRBJ2-7 matches the DNA end more closely, so the J call is doubtful. This CDR3 contains 16 residues. Germline CDR1 MDHEN, CDR2 SYDVKM.

The V gene is TRBV9, the J gene TRBJ2-2; tentatively, D is TRBD1 or TRBD2 (5 bases each). V was shortened by 0 bases and J by 6 bases, with 15 bases between the two germline ends. CDR1 SGDLS and CDR2 YYNGEE come from the germline V gene. This CDR3 spans 16 amino acids. CDR3 sequence: CASSVGGRVGAGELFF. DNA of the CDR3: TGTGCCAGCAGCGTAGGGGGACGCGTTGGGGCCGGGGAGCTGTTTTTT.

The table lists this clonotype with a few counts. V gene TRBV27 combines with J gene TRBJ2-1; 10 nucleotides align to TRBD2. Trimming removed 8 bases from V and 9 bases from J; junction bases left unmatched: 4. The germline V gene has CDR1 MNHEY and CDR2 SMNVEV (reference sequence). This CDR3 has 12 amino acids. The CDR3 DNA reads TGTGCCAGCGGGACTAGCGAGGGTGAGCAGTTCTTC. Protein sequence: CASGTSEGEQFF.

The rearrangement uses TRBV29-1 and TRBJ1-1, with D tentatively TRBD1 (6 bases). The germline V gene has CDR1 SQVTM and CDR2 ANQGSEA. The CDR3 runs to 13 residues. The germline V and J ends were trimmed by 7 bases and 2 bases, with 14 bases remaining between them. Written as DNA, the CDR3 is TGCAGCGGGAGGGGGGTCTTCAACACTGAAGCTTTCTTT. Its protein is CSGRGVFNTEAFF.

This clonotype was counted a few times. This chain connects TRBV5-6 to TRBJ2-7; no firm D call. With 2 bases removed from V and 3 bases from J, the gap between germline ends came to 9 bases. Per germline, CDR1 SGHDT and CDR2 YYEEEE. The CDR3 covers 13 residues. This CDR3 reads CASSLQLDYEQYF. Here the CDR3 DNA reads TGTGCCAGCAGCTTACAGCTTGACTACGAGCAGTACTTC. The variable domain in full, completed from reference TRBV5-6 and TRBJ2-7, reads DAGVTQSPTHLIKTRGQQVTLRCSPKSGHDTVSWYQQALGQGPQFIFQYYEEEERQRGNFPDRFSGHQFPNYSSELNVNALLLGDSALYLCASSLQLDYEQYFGPGTRLTVT.

This clonotype was counted between two and nine times. V gene TRBV5-1 combines with J gene TRBJ2-3; weak D call: TRBD1 (6 bases). Germline CDR1 and CDR2: SGHRS and YFSETQ. This CDR3 comprises 17 residues. V lost 5 bases and J 2 bases, leaving 21 bases between the germline ends. The CDR3: CASRTRKQGQLTDTQYF. CDR3 DNA sequence: TGCGCCAGCAGGACCCGGAAACAGGGTCAACTCACAGATACGCAGTATTTT.

The J gene is TRBJ2-3, the V gene TRBV4-1, with TRBD2 matching 9 bases. With V trimmed by 5 bases and J by 4 bases, 13 bases remained unmatched. CDR1 and CDR2 from the germline V gene are MGHRA and YSYEKL. The length of the CDR3 is 17 residues. CDR3 loop: CASSSWAGGPGADTQYF. CDR3 nucleotides: TGCGCCAGCAGCTCGTGGGCGGGAGGGCCAGGGGCAGATACGCAGTATTTT.

The chain links TRBV7-2 to TRBJ2-1; weak D call: TRBD2 (6 bases). TRBJ2-7 explains the end of the DNA better; the J call may be wrong. The CDR3 is made up of 14 amino acids. Germline V gene data show CDR1 as SGHTA and CDR2 as FQGNSA. The CDR3 reads CASSPREWGNEQYF. DNA for the CDR3: TGTGCCAGCAGCCCCCGGGAGTGGGGCAATGAGCAGTACTTC.

The chain joins TRBV7-9 to TRBJ2-1, with D possibly being TRBD2 (5 bases). Trimming left V 0 bases short and J 8 bases short, with 23 bases between. This CDR3 is 18 amino acids long. Germline values: CDR1 SEHNR, CDR2 FQNEAQ (reference sequence). Here the CDR3 reads CASSLAGESSGTEYEQFF. CDR3 nucleotides: TGTGCCAGCAGCTTAGCGGGAGAGAGTTCGGGCACGGAGTATGAGCAGTTCTTC.

J is TRBJ2-5 and V is TRBV20-1, with D possibly called TRBD1 or TRBD2 (5 bases each). Germline CDR1 is DFQATT and CDR2 is SNEGSKA (reference sequence). Between the trimmed V and J ends, which lost 0 bases and 4 bases, there was a span of 18 bases. The CDR3 consists of 16 residues. This CDR3 is CSARDLSAKRGETQYF. The CDR3 DNA reads as TGCAGTGCTAGAGATCTCAGCGCCAAGAGGGGAGAGACCCAGTACTTC.

This clonotype was detected many times. The chain is built from TRBV9 and TRBJ2-5, with TRBD2 identical over 7 bases. The CDR3 is made up of 15 amino acids. The germline CDR1 and CDR2 sequences are SGDLS and YYNGEE. V dropped 1 base and J dropped 2; count of bases not matched to a gene: 5. In DNA, the CDR3 is TGTGCCAGCAGCGTACTAGCGGACCCACAAGAGACCCAGTACTTC. Protein product: CASSVLADPQETQYF. Based on the CDR3 plus reference TRBV9 and TRBJ2-5, the full variable domain is DSGVTQTPKHLITATGQRVTLRCSPRSGDLSVYWYQQSLDQGLQFLIQYYNGEERAKGNILERFSAQQFPDLHSELNLSSLELGDSALYFCASSVLADPQETQYFGPGTRLLVL.

A few counts support this clonotype. The V call is TRBV7-2, the J call TRBJ1-6; 8 bases are a match to TRBD1. The V and J ends lost 8 bases and 12 bases, in that order; junction bases with no gene match: 9. The CDR3 has 13 residues. Germline CDR1 reads SGHTA; CDR2 reads FQGNSA. CDR3 in amino acids: CASSRQGNQPLHF. In nucleotides, the CDR3 is TGTGCCAGCTCGCGACAGGGGAACCAACCCCTCCACTTT.

The chain combines TRBV29-1 with TRBJ2-5; no firm D call. Trimming removed 8 bases from V and 0 bases from J, with 7 bases in between. Germline V gene lookup returns CDR1 SQVTM and CDR2 ANQGSEA. The CDR3 has 11 amino acids. The CDR3 nucleotides are TGCAGCCCTAGGTACCAAGAGACCCAGTACTTC. This codes for CSPRYQETQYF. Full variable domain (rest looked up from reference TRBV29-1 and TRBJ2-5): SAVISQKPSRDICQRGTSLTIQCQVDSQVTMMFWYRQQPGQSLTLIATANQGSEATYESGFVIDKFPISRPNLTFSTLTVSNMSPEDSSIYLCSPRYQETQYFGPGTRLLVL.

The chain couples TRBV20-1 to TRBJ2-1; D is possibly TRBD2 (6 bases). With 3 bases removed from V and 3 bases from J, the gap between germline ends came to 12 bases. Germline values: CDR1 DFQATT, CDR2 SNEGSKA (reference sequence). The CDR3 extends over 14 amino acids. CDR3 sequence (DNA): TGCAGTGCTAGTTATAGCGGACTCTACAATGAGCAGTTCTTC. Amino acid sequence: CSASYSGLYNEQFF.

There are a few counts of this clonotype. The chain combines TRBV3-1 with TRBJ2-3, with D uncertain. V was cut by 0 bases and J by 1 base, with 20 bases left in between. CDR3 length equals 19 residues. Germline CDR1 is LGHDT and CDR2 is YNNKEL (reference sequence). The CDR3: CASSQDENLDPGRTDTQYF. CDR3 in DNA: TGTGCCAGCAGCCAAGATGAAAATTTGGACCCCGGCCGCACAGATACGCAGTATTTT.

The V gene is TRBV15, the J gene TRBJ2-3; 10 positions match TRBD2. Germline CDR1 is LNHNV and CDR2 is YYDKDF (reference sequence). Germline trimming cut 0 bases from V and 6 bases from J; bases unmatched to any gene: 6. The length of the CDR3 is 16 residues. CDR3 loop: CATSRDPSGSGDTQYF. The CDR3 DNA sequence: TGTGCCACCAGCAGAGACCCTAGCGGGAGTGGTGATACGCAGTATTTT.

This chain joins TRBV12-3 or TRBV12-4 and TRBJ2-1; D is ambiguous. The CDR3 extends over 14 amino acids. Trimming left V 6 bases short and J 6 bases short, with 15 bases between. CDR3 loop: CASSYTFGTNEQFF. CDR3 in DNA: TGTGCCAGCAGCTACACGTTCGGTACCAATGAGCAGTTCTTC.